These T cell receptor beta chains were read from a single sample in a study of immune cell composition in non-small cell lung cancer. Generated by immunoSEQ multiplex PCR, the TCRdb table keeps only in-frame clones and is missing some. The sample consists of about 9,000 clones, approximately 80% of them appearing once. Sequences were obtained from non-adjacent lung tissue. These receptors originate from a human donor with non-small cell lung cancer. Both conserved end residues are part of each CDR3. Each record gives: V gene, clone size, D gene, J gene, CDR3 protein, CDR3 DNA. The D gene is left open where the match is weak. For some rows the clone size is stated as once, few or many, or as a class when expanded; others skip it.

>TRBV5-4|NA|TRBD1|TRBJ2-3
CASSPGQGGEDTQYF
TGTGCCAGCAGCCCGGGACAGGGGGGCGAAGATACGCAGTATTTT
>TRBV15|NA|NA|TRBJ2-2
CATSRSFGGELFF
TGTGCCACCAGCAGGTCCTTCGGCGGGGAGCTGTTTTTT
>TRBV2|NA|TRBD2|TRBJ2-7
CASSFGSGRYEQYF
TGTGCCAGCAGCTTCGGGAGCGGGAGATACGAGCAGTACTTC
>TRBV28|NA|TRBD1|TRBJ1-4
CASSRDRGSTNEKLFF
TGTGCCAGCAGTCGGGACAGGGGATCAACTAATGAAAAACTGTTTTTT
>TRBV6-5|NA|TRBD1|TRBJ1-2
CASSYSGSRGRPGYTF
TGTGCCAGCAGTTACTCGGGGTCCAGGGGGCGTCCTGGCTACACCTTC
>TRBV30|NA|NA|TRBJ1-5
CAWSGESGASNQPQHF
TGTGCCTGGAGTGGGGAGTCAGGGGCTAGCAATCAGCCCCAGCATTTT
>TRBV27|NA|NA|TRBJ1-1
CASSPGSPTEAFF
TGTGCCAGCAGCCCAGGGAGTCCTACTGAAGCTTTCTTT
>TRBV19|NA|NA|TRBJ2-7
CASSIAGYSAYEQYF
TGTGCCAGTAGTATAGCCGGGTACAGCGCCTACGAGCAGTACTTC
>TRBV6-6|NA|TRBD2|TRBJ2-5
CASSPAGGGQETQYF
TGTGCCAGCAGTCCGGCGGGGGGAGGGCAGGAGACCCAGTACTTC
>TRBV28|NA|TRBD1|TRBJ2-7
CASSLPDRPVHEQYF
TGTGCCAGCAGTTTACCGGACAGGCCGGTCCACGAGCAGTACTTC
>TRBV9|few|TRBD1|TRBJ2-7
CASSVEGRGREQYF
TGTGCCAGCAGCGTAGAGGGCAGGGGGCGGGAGCAGTACTTC
>TRBV11-2|once|TRBD2|TRBJ2-1
CASSLGLAEGDEQFF
TGTGCCAGCAGCTTGGGACTAGCGGAGGGGGATGAGCAGTTCTTC
>TRBV25-1|once|TRBD1|TRBJ2-5
CASRPPGTGGETQYF
TGTGCCAGCAGACCTCCTGGGACAGGGGGAGAGACCCAGTACTTC
>TRBV11-1|NA|NA|TRBJ2-2
CASSSVTNTGELFF
TGTGCCAGCAGCTCCGTAACGAACACCGGGGAGCTGTTTTTT
>TRBV2|once|TRBD1|TRBJ2-7
CASSEATGVKYEQYF
TGTGCCAGCAGTGAAGCCACAGGGGTTAAGTACGAGCAGTACTTC
>TRBV30|few|NA|TRBJ1-1
CAWSVRGGTEAFF
TGTGCCTGGAGTGTACGTGGGGGGACTGAAGCTTTCTTT
>TRBV5-6|NA|NA|TRBJ1-1
CASSLGGRGTEAFF
TGTGCCAGCAGCTTGGGGGGGCGGGGCACTGAAGCTTTCTTT
>TRBV6-1|NA|NA|TRBJ1-5
CASEWEDWSNQPQHF
TGTGCCAGCGAGTGGGAGGACTGGAGCAATCAGCCCCAGCATTTT
>TRBV5-1|NA|NA|TRBJ1-2
CASSPTPTGGNYGYTF
TGCGCCAGCAGCCCTACCCCAACGGGGGGGAACTATGGCTACACCTTC
>TRBV28|NA|NA|TRBJ1-2
CASRGVGGLAGYTF
TGTGCCAGCCGTGGGGTTGGGGGTCTCGCTGGCTACACCTTC
>TRBV13|medium-sized|NA|TRBJ2-7
CASSLGRGGGYEQYF
TGTGCCAGCAGCTTAGGGCGGGGTGGGGGCTACGAGCAGTACTTC
>TRBV27|NA|NA|TRBJ2-1
CASSADGSYNEQFF
TGTGCCAGCAGCGCCGACGGGTCCTACAATGAGCAGTTCTTC